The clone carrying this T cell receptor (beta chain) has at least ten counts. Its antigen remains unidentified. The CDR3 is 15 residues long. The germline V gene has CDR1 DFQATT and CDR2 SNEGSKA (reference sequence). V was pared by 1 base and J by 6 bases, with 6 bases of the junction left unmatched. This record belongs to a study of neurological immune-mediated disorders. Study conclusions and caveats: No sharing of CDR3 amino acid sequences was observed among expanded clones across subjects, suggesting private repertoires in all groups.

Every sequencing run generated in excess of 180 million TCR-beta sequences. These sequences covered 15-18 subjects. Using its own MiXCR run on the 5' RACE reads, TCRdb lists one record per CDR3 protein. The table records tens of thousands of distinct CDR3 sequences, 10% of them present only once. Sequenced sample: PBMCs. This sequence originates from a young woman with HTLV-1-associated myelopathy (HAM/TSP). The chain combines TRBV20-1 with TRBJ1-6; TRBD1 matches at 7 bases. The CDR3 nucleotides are TGCAGTGCTAGAGTTCCGGGACAGTCTAATTCACCCCTCCACTTT. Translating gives CSARVPGQSNSPLHF.